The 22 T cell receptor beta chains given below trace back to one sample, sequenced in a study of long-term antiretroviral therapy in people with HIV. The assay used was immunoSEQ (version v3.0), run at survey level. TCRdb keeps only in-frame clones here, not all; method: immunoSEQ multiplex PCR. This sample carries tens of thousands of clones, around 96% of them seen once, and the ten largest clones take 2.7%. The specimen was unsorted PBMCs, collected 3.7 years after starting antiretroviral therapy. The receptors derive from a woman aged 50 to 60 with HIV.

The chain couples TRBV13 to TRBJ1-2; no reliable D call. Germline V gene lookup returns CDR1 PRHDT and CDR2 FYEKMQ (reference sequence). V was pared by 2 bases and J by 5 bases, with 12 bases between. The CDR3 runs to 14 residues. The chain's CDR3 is CASSLSGLRYGYTF. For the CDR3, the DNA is TGTGCCAGCAGCTTATCGGGCTTGAGATATGGCTACACCTTC.

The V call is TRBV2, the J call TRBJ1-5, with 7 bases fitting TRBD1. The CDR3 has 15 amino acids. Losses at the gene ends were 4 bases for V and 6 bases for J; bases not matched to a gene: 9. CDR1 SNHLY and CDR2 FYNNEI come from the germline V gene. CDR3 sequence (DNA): TGTGCCAGCAGTGTTGGGACAGCCGCGGCTCAGCCCCAGCATTTT. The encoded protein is CASSVGTAAAQPQHF.

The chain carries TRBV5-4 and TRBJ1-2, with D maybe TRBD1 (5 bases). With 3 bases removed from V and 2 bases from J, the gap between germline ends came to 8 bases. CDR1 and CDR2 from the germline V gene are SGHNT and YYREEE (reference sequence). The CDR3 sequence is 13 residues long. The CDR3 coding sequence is TGTGCCAGCAGCTGGGGGGTAAACTATGGCTACACCTTC. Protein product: CASSWGVNYGYTF.

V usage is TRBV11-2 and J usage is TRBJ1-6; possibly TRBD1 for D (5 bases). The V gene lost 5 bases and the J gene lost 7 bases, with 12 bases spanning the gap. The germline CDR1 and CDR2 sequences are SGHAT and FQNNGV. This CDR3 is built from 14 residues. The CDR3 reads CASSQAGLNSPLHF. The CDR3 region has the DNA TGTGCCAGCAGCCAGGCAGGGTTGAATTCACCCCTCCACTTT.

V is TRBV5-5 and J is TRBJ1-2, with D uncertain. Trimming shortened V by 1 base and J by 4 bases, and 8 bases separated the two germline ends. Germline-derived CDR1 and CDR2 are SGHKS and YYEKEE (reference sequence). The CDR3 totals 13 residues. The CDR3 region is CASSLSVGYGYTF. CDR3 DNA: TGTGCCAGCAGCTTGAGCGTTGGCTATGGCTACACCTTC.

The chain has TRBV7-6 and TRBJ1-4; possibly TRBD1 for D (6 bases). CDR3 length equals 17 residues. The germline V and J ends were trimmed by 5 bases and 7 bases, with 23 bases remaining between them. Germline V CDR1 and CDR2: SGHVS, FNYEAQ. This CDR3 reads CASSLRIQGRGGEKLFF. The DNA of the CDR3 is TGTGCCAGCAGCCTACGCATCCAGGGGCGCGGGGGTGAAAAACTGTTTTTT.

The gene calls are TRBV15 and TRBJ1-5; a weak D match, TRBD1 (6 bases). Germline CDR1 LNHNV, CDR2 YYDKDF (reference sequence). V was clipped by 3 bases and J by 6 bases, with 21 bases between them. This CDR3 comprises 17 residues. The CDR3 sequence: CATSSSRTDALFQPQHF. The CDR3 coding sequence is TGTGCCACCAGCAGTAGCCGGACAGATGCTTTGTTTCAGCCCCAGCATTTT.

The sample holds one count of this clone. In DNA, the CDR3 is TGTGCCAGCAGCTTAACAGGCCTAGCGGGGGGTGGTGAGCAGTTCTTC. It translates to CASSLTGLAGGGEQFF. The chain links TRBV7-3 to TRBJ2-1; 11 positions match TRBD2. The CDR3 is 16 residues long. Germline V gene sequence: CDR1 SGHTA, CDR2 FQGTGA. V shed 0 bases, J shed 9 bases, and the junction held 7 bases outside the gene matches. The whole variable domain, filled in from reference TRBV7-3 and TRBJ2-1, reads GAGVSQTPSNKVTEKGKYVELRCDPISGHTALYWYRQSLGQGPEFLIYFQGTGAADDSGLPNDRFFAVRPEGSVSTLKIQRTERGDSAVYLCASSLTGLAGGGEQFFGPGTRLTVL.

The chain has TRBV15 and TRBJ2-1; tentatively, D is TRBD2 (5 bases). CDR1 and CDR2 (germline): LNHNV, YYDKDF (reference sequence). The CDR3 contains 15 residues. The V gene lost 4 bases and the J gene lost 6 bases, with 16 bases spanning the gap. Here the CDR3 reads CATSMSRERINEQFF. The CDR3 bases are TGTGCCACCAGCATGTCCCGGGAAAGAATCAATGAGCAGTTCTTC.

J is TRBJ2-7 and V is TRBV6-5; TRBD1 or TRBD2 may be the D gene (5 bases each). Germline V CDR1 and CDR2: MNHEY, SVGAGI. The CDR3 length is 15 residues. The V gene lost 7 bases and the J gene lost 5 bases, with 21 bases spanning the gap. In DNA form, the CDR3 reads TGTGCCAGCATGGGTGGTTGGGGGAATCGGAACGAGCAGTACTTC. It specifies CASMGGWGNRNEQYF.

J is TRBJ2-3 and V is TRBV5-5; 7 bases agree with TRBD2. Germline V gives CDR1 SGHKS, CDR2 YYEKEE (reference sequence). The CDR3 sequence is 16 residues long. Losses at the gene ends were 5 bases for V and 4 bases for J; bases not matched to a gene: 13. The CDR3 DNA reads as TGTGCCAGCAGTCTCGGGGGAGGGGTTCGAGCAGATACGCAGTATTTT. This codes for CASSLGGGVRADTQYF.

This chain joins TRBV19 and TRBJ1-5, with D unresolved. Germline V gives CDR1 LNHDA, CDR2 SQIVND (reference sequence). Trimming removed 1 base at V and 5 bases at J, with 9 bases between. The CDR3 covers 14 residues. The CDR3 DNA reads TGTGCCAGTAGTATAGCGTCGAATGATCAGCCCCAGCATTTT. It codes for CASSIASNDQPQHF.

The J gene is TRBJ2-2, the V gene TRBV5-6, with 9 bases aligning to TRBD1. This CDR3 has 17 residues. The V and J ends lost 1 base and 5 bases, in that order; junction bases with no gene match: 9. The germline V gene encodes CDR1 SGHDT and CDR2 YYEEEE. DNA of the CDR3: TGTGCCAGCAGCTTGTCTGAGGGACAGGGCGCGACCGGGGAGCTGTTTTTT. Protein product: CASSLSEGQGATGELFF.

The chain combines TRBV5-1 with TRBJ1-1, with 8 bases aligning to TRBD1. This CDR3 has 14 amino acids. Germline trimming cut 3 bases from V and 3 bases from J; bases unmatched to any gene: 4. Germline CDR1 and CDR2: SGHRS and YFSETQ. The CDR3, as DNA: TGCGCCAGCAGCTCCCAGGGGGCGGACACTGAAGCTTTCTTT. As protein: CASSSQGADTEAFF.

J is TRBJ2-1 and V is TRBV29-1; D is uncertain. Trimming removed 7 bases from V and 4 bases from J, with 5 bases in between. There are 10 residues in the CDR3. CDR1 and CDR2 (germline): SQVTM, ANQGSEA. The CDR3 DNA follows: TGCAGCGGTCTTTACAATGAGCAGTTCTTC. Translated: CSGLYNEQFF.

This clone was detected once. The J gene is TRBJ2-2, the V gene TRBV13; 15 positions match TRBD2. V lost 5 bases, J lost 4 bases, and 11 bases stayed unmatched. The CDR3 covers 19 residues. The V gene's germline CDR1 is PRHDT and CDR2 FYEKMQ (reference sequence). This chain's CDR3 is CASSPGLAGGPRRTGELFF. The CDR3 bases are TGTGCCAGCAGCCCAGGACTAGCGGGGGGGCCTCGTCGCACCGGGGAGCTGTTTTTT.

DNA for the CDR3: TGCAGTGCTAGAGTCGAACGTGAGCAGTACTTC. Residues: CSARVEREQYF. The V gene is TRBV20-1, the J gene TRBJ2-7; D is uncertain. This CDR3 region has 11 residues. Looked up from germline, CDR1 is DFQATT and CDR2 is SNEGSKA (reference sequence). Between the trimmed V and J ends, which lost 1 base and 7 bases, there was a span of 8 bases.

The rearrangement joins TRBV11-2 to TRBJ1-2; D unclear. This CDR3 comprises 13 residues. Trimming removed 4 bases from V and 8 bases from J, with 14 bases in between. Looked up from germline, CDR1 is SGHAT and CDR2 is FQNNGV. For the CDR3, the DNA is TGTGCCAGCAGCTCGTTTAAACTAGGGGGCTACACCTTC. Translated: CASSSFKLGGYTF.

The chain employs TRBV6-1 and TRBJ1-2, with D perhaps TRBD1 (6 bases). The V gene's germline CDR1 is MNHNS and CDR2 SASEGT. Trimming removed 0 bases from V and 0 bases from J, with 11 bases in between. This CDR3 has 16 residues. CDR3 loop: CASSEAGGIANYGYTF. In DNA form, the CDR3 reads TGTGCCAGCAGTGAAGCGGGGGGCATAGCTAACTATGGCTACACCTTC.

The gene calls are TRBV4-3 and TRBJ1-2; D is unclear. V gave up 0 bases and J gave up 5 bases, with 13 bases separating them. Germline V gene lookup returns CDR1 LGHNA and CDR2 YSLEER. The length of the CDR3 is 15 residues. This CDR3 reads CASSQDRALKYGYTF. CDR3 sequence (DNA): TGCGCCAGCAGCCAAGATCGGGCGTTAAAATATGGCTACACCTTC.

The CDR3 region is CAISTSLISYNEQFF. The CDR3 nucleotides read TGTGCCATCAGTACTAGCCTAATCTCCTACAATGAGCAGTTCTTC. V gene TRBV10-3 combines with J gene TRBJ2-1; D may be TRBD2 (6 bases). The length of the CDR3 is 15 residues. CDR1 and CDR2 (germline): ENHRY, SYGVKD. V gave up 5 bases and J gave up 0 bases, with 11 bases separating them.

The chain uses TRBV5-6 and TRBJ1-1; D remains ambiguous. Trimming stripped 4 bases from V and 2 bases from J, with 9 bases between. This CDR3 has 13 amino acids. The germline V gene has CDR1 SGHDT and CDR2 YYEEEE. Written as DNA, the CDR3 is TGTGCCAGCAGCCGTATGTATAACACTGAAGCTTTCTTT. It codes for CASSRMYNTEAFF.